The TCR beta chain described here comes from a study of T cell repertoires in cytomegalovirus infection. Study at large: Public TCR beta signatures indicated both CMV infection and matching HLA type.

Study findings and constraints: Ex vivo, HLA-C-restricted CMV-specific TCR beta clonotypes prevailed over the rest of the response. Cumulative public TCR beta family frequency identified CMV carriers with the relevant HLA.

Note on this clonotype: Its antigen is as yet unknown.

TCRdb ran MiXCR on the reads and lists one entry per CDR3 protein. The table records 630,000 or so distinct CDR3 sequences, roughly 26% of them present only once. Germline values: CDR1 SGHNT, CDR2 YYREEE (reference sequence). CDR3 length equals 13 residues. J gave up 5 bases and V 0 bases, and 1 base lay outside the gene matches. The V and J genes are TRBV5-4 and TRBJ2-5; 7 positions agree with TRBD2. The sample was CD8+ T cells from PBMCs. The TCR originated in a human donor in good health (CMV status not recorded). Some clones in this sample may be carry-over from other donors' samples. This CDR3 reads CASSLASGETQYF. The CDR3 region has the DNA TGTGCCAGCAGCTTGGCTAGCGGTGAGACCCAGTACTTC. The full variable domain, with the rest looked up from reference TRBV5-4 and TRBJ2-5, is ETGVTQSPTHLIKTRGQQVTLRCSSQSGHNTVSWYQQALGQGPQFIFQYYREEENGRGNFPPRFSGLQFPNYSSELNVNALELDDSALYLCASSLASGETQYFGPGTRLLVL.